Listed below are T cell receptor beta chains from one sample, sequenced in a study of OX40 agonist ivuxolimab in advanced cancers. The table came from immunoSEQ multiplex PCR; TCRdb's copy has only in-frame clones and leaves some out. Among 45,000 to 60,000 clones listed, roughly 88% were seen once. Specimen: CD4+ or CD8+ T cells sorted from blood, collected in a trial of the OX40 agonist ivuxolimab. The receptors derive from an adult with an advanced solid tumor such as melanoma, head and neck, liver or kidney cancer. Each CDR3 is given with its conserved first and last residue. The D gene is left open where the match is weak. Clone size appears in some rows only: once, few, many, or a class for an expanded clone.

v_call: TRBV9
d_call: -
j_call: TRBJ1-3
clone_size: -
cdr3_aa: CASSVDLFGHYSGNTIYF
cdr3_nt: TGTGCCAGCAGCGTAGATCTCTTCGGACACTACTCTGGAAACACCATATATTTT

v_call: TRBV7-9
d_call: -
j_call: TRBJ2-3
clone_size: -
cdr3_aa: CASSFPDTQYF
cdr3_nt: TGTGCCAGCAGCTTTCCTGATACGCAGTATTTT

v_call: TRBV2
d_call: -
j_call: TRBJ1-2
clone_size: few
cdr3_aa: CASSESGINYGYTF
cdr3_nt: TGTGCCAGCAGTGAATCCGGGATCAACTATGGCTACACCTTC

v_call: TRBV27
d_call: -
j_call: TRBJ2-7
clone_size: -
cdr3_aa: CASSSAGGETYEQYF
cdr3_nt: TGTGCCAGCAGTTCGGCAGGGGGGGAAACCTACGAGCAGTACTTC

v_call: TRBV6-1
d_call: -
j_call: TRBJ1-5
clone_size: -
cdr3_aa: CASSGWGGQPQHF
cdr3_nt: TGTGCCAGCAGTGGGTGGGGCGGGCAGCCCCAGCATTTT

v_call: TRBV30
d_call: TRBD2
j_call: TRBJ2-7
clone_size: once
cdr3_aa: CAWSLRGLESYEQYF
cdr3_nt: TGTGCCTGGAGTCTCCGGGGACTAGAGTCCTACGAGCAGTACTTC

v_call: TRBV7-2
d_call: -
j_call: TRBJ1-4
clone_size: -
cdr3_aa: CASSLAQNEKLFF
cdr3_nt: TGTGCCAGCAGCTTAGCCCAAAATGAAAAACTGTTTTTT

v_call: TRBV10-1
d_call: -
j_call: TRBJ1-1
clone_size: few
cdr3_aa: CASSDHQVIFF
cdr3_nt: TGCGCCAGCAGTGATCATCAGGTTATTTTCTTT

v_call: TRBV28
d_call: TRBD1
j_call: TRBJ2-4
clone_size: -
cdr3_aa: CASRATGKNIQYF
cdr3_nt: TGTGCCAGCAGGGCGACAGGGAAAAACATTCAGTACTTC

v_call: TRBV10-2
d_call: TRBD2
j_call: TRBJ2-5
clone_size: -
cdr3_aa: CASEERGAQETQYF
cdr3_nt: TGCGCCAGCGAGGAGCGGGGGGCCCAAGAGACCCAGTACTTC

v_call: TRBV2
d_call: -
j_call: TRBJ2-3
clone_size: -
cdr3_aa: CASRFGGAFTDTQYF
cdr3_nt: TGTGCCAGCAGGTTCGGCGGGGCCTTCACAGATACGCAGTATTTT

v_call: TRBV12-5
d_call: -
j_call: TRBJ2-7
clone_size: once
cdr3_aa: CASGPRPSYEQYF
cdr3_nt: TGTGCTAGTGGTCCAAGACCCTCCTACGAGCAGTACTTC

v_call: TRBV18
d_call: -
j_call: TRBJ1-4
clone_size: -
cdr3_aa: CASSSGLGGEKLFF
cdr3_nt: TGTGCCAGCTCATCGGGACTAGGGGGAGAAAAACTGTTTTTT

v_call: TRBV18
d_call: TRBD2
j_call: TRBJ2-3
clone_size: -
cdr3_aa: CASSATMGLAGDSDTQYF
cdr3_nt: TGTGCCAGCTCTGCGACCATGGGACTAGCGGGAGATTCAGATACGCAGTATTTT

v_call: TRBV6-5
d_call: TRBD2
j_call: TRBJ2-1
clone_size: -
cdr3_aa: CASMGRGRGNEQFF
cdr3_nt: TGTGCCAGCATGGGGCGGGGGAGAGGCAATGAGCAGTTCTTC

v_call: TRBV11-3
d_call: -
j_call: TRBJ1-1
clone_size: once
cdr3_aa: CASSASPGLEAFF
cdr3_nt: TGTGCCAGCAGCGCCTCACCGGGGCTTGAAGCTTTCTTT

v_call: TRBV28
d_call: TRBD1
j_call: TRBJ2-2
clone_size: -
cdr3_aa: CASSHGTGLVGELFF
cdr3_nt: TGTGCCAGCAGCCACGGGACAGGGTTGGTCGGGGAGCTGTTTTTT

v_call: TRBV5-1
d_call: -
j_call: TRBJ1-1
clone_size: -
cdr3_aa: CASSLAATYEAFF
cdr3_nt: TGCGCCAGCAGCTTGGCGGCAACCTATGAAGCTTTCTTT

v_call: TRBV6-5
d_call: TRBD1
j_call: TRBJ1-6
clone_size: -
cdr3_aa: CASRDRGGSPLHF
cdr3_nt: TGTGCCAGCCGGGACAGGGGTGGATCACCCCTCCACTTT

v_call: TRBV11-3
d_call: -
j_call: TRBJ1-1
clone_size: once
cdr3_aa: CASSTPWGAVAEAFF
cdr3_nt: TGTGCCAGCAGTACCCCCTGGGGGGCGGTCGCTGAAGCTTTCTTT

v_call: TRBV10-1
d_call: TRBD2
j_call: TRBJ2-3
clone_size: -
cdr3_aa: CASSYERGAGTDTQYF
cdr3_nt: TGCGCCAGCAGTTATGAGCGGGGGGCCGGGACAGATACGCAGTATTTT

v_call: TRBV7-2
d_call: -
j_call: TRBJ1-4
clone_size: few
cdr3_aa: CASSSDLREKLFF
cdr3_nt: TGTGCCAGCAGCTCGGATTTGAGAGAAAAACTGTTTTTT

v_call: TRBV2
d_call: -
j_call: TRBJ1-3
clone_size: -
cdr3_aa: CASKATRTGNTIYF
cdr3_nt: TGTGCCAGCAAGGCCACAAGGACTGGAAACACCATATATTTT

v_call: TRBV5-4
d_call: TRBD1
j_call: TRBJ2-5
clone_size: -
cdr3_aa: CASSPRTGRETQYF
cdr3_nt: TGTGCCAGCAGCCCGAGGACAGGGAGGGAGACCCAGTACTTC

v_call: TRBV9
d_call: TRBD2
j_call: TRBJ2-1
clone_size: -
cdr3_aa: CASSSQQRGGYNEQFF
cdr3_nt: TGTGCCAGCAGCTCCCAGCAGCGGGGGGGCTACAATGAGCAGTTCTTC

v_call: TRBV18
d_call: -
j_call: TRBJ1-4
clone_size: -
cdr3_aa: CASSPPGAPEKLFF
cdr3_nt: TGTGCCAGCTCCCCTCCAGGGGCACCGGAAAAACTGTTTTTT

v_call: TRBV7-9
d_call: -
j_call: TRBJ2-6
clone_size: -
cdr3_aa: CASSFPMNQGSGANVLTF
cdr3_nt: TGTGCCAGCAGCTTCCCAATGAACCAAGGATCTGGGGCCAACGTCCTGACTTTC

v_call: TRBV9
d_call: -
j_call: TRBJ1-3
clone_size: once
cdr3_aa: CASSGGGAGNTIYF
cdr3_nt: TGTGCCAGCAGCGGAGGGGGTGCTGGAAACACCATATATTTT

v_call: TRBV19
d_call: -
j_call: TRBJ1-1
clone_size: -
cdr3_aa: CASSIAENTEAFF
cdr3_nt: TGTGCCAGTAGTATCGCGGAGAACACTGAAGCTTTCTTT

v_call: TRBV27
d_call: -
j_call: TRBJ1-6
clone_size: -
cdr3_aa: CASRKRGAKGSPLHF
cdr3_nt: TGTGCCAGCAGGAAACGGGGGGCCAAGGGTTCACCCCTCCACTTT

v_call: TRBV4-1
d_call: TRBD2
j_call: TRBJ2-5
clone_size: -
cdr3_aa: CASSQGGLAGGHQETQYF
cdr3_nt: TGCGCCAGCAGCCAAGGGGGTCTAGCGGGAGGGCACCAAGAGACCCAGTACTTC

v_call: TRBV5-5
d_call: -
j_call: TRBJ1-2
clone_size: once
cdr3_aa: CASSFGGDYGYTF
cdr3_nt: TGTGCCAGCAGCTTCGGCGGGGACTATGGCTACACCTTC

v_call: TRBV2
d_call: -
j_call: TRBJ2-5
clone_size: -
cdr3_aa: CASSLAERNQETQYF
cdr3_nt: TGTGCCAGCAGTTTAGCCGAGCGGAACCAAGAGACCCAGTACTTC

v_call: TRBV5-1
d_call: TRBD1
j_call: TRBJ2-1
clone_size: -
cdr3_aa: CASSLVGTGPYNEQFF
cdr3_nt: TGCGCCAGCAGCTTGGTCGGGACAGGCCCCTACAATGAGCAGTTCTTC

v_call: TRBV29-1
d_call: -
j_call: TRBJ2-3
clone_size: -
cdr3_aa: CSVGPRDTDTQYF
cdr3_nt: TGCAGCGTTGGGCCCCGGGACACAGATACGCAGTATTTT

v_call: TRBV11-2
d_call: TRBD2
j_call: TRBJ2-3
clone_size: -
cdr3_aa: CASSPGLAEPTDTQYF
cdr3_nt: TGTGCCAGCAGCCCTGGACTAGCGGAACCCACAGATACGCAGTATTTT

v_call: TRBV5-4
d_call: -
j_call: TRBJ2-7
clone_size: -
cdr3_aa: CASSRAGGLSYEQYF
cdr3_nt: TGTGCCAGCAGCAGGGCCGGGGGACTCTCCTACGAGCAGTACTTC

v_call: TRBV9
d_call: -
j_call: TRBJ2-7
clone_size: once
cdr3_aa: CASSPPGGRYEQYF
cdr3_nt: TGTGCCAGCAGCCCCCCAGGAGGGCGGTACGAGCAGTACTTC

v_call: TRBV7-8
d_call: -
j_call: TRBJ1-6
clone_size: -
cdr3_aa: CASSSSSGRSPLHF
cdr3_nt: TGTGCCAGCAGCTCATCCTCGGGGAGGTCACCCCTCCACTTT

v_call: TRBV29-1
d_call: -
j_call: TRBJ1-2
clone_size: -
cdr3_aa: CSVHVQIGYGYTF
cdr3_nt: TGCAGCGTTCATGTTCAGATCGGCTATGGCTACACCTTC

v_call: TRBV6-6
d_call: TRBD1
j_call: TRBJ1-5
clone_size: -
cdr3_aa: CASSPRDRVGQPQHF
cdr3_nt: TGTGCCAGCAGTCCCCGGGACAGGGTAGGTCAGCCCCAGCATTTT

v_call: TRBV5-6
d_call: TRBD1
j_call: TRBJ2-7
clone_size: -
cdr3_aa: CASRSPGQGDEQYF
cdr3_nt: TGTGCCAGCAGGTCTCCGGGACAGGGAGACGAGCAGTACTTC

v_call: TRBV5-4
d_call: -
j_call: TRBJ2-2
clone_size: once
cdr3_aa: CASSLSPGELFF
cdr3_nt: TGTGCCAGCAGCTTAAGCCCCGGGGAGCTGTTTTTT

v_call: TRBV4-1
d_call: -
j_call: TRBJ1-5
clone_size: -
cdr3_aa: CASSPTAPNNQPQHF
cdr3_nt: TGCGCCAGCAGCCCCACGGCCCCCAACAATCAGCCCCAGCATTTT

v_call: TRBV28
d_call: -
j_call: TRBJ2-1
clone_size: -
cdr3_aa: CASSATGWNEQFF
cdr3_nt: TGTGCCAGCAGTGCTACAGGGTGGAATGAGCAGTTCTTC

v_call: TRBV6-1
d_call: -
j_call: TRBJ1-1
clone_size: -
cdr3_aa: CASKEVGDTEAFF
cdr3_nt: TGTGCCAGCAAAGAAGTAGGGGACACTGAAGCTTTCTTT

v_call: TRBV2
d_call: TRBD1
j_call: TRBJ1-1
clone_size: -
cdr3_aa: CASRKGQGDTEAFF
cdr3_nt: TGTGCCAGCAGGAAGGGACAGGGGGATACTGAAGCTTTCTTT

v_call: TRBV7-3
d_call: TRBD1
j_call: TRBJ1-2
clone_size: once
cdr3_aa: CASSPGQEYGYTF
cdr3_nt: TGTGCCAGCAGTCCGGGACAGGAGTATGGCTACACCTTC

v_call: TRBV5-6
d_call: TRBD2
j_call: TRBJ2-5
clone_size: once
cdr3_aa: CASSPHLAAIQETQYF
cdr3_nt: TGTGCCAGCAGCCCCCACCTAGCGGCCATCCAAGAGACCCAGTACTTC

v_call: TRBV18
d_call: TRBD1
j_call: TRBJ2-7
clone_size: -
cdr3_aa: CASSPGTGTYEQYF
cdr3_nt: TGTGCCAGCTCACCCGGGACAGGGACCTACGAGCAGTACTTC

v_call: TRBV7-9
d_call: TRBD1
j_call: TRBJ2-7
clone_size: once
cdr3_aa: CASSPGDREQYF
cdr3_nt: TGTGCCAGCAGCCCTGGGGACAGGGAGCAGTACTTC

v_call: TRBV7-3
d_call: TRBD1
j_call: TRBJ2-3
clone_size: -
cdr3_aa: CASSSRTGSSDTQYF
cdr3_nt: TGTGCCAGCAGCTCCCGGACAGGTAGTTCGGATACGCAGTATTTT

v_call: TRBV21-1
d_call: -
j_call: TRBJ2-4
clone_size: -
cdr3_aa: CASGQGFRSKNIQYF
cdr3_nt: TGTGCCAGCGGACAGGGCTTCCGAAGCAAAAACATTCAGTACTTC